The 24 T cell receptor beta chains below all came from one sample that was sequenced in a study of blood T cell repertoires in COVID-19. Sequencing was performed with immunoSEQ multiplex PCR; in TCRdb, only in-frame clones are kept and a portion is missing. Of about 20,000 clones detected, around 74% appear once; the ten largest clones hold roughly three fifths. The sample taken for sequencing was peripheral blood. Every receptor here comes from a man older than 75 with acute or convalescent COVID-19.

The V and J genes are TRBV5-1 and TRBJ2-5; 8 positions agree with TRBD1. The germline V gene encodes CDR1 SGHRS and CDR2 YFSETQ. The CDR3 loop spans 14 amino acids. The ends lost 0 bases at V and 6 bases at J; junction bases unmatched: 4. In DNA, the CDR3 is TGCGCCAGCAGCTTGGGGACAGGGATTCAGACCCAGTACTTC. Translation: CASSLGTGIQTQYF.

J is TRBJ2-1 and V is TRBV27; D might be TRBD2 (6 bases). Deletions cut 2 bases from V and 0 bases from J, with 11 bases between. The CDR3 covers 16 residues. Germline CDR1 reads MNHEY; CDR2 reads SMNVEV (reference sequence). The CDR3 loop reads CASSLIAAFSYNEQFF. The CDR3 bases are TGTGCCAGCAGTTTAATAGCGGCCTTCTCCTACAATGAGCAGTTCTTC.

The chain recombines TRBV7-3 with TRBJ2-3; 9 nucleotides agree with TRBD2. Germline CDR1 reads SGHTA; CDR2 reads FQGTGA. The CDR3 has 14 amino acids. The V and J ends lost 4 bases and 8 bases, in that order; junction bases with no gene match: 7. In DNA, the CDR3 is TGTGCCAGCAGCTCGGGACTAGCAGGCGGTACGCAGTATTTT. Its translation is CASSSGLAGGTQYF.

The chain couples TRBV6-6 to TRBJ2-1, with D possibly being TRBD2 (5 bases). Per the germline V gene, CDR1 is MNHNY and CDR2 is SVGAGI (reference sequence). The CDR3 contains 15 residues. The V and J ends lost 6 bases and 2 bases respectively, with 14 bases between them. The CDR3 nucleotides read TGTGCCAGCAGCCCTAGTCCGAGGGCCTACAATGAGCAGTTCTTC. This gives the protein CASSPSPRAYNEQFF.

In DNA, the CDR3 is TGCGCCAGCAGCCCCGGGAGTATATCAAATGAGCAGTTCTTC. Protein sequence: CASSPGSISNEQFF. This rearrangement joins TRBV4-3 to TRBJ2-1, with a weak D call TRBD2 (6 bases). CDR3 length: 14 residues. Trimming shortened V by 4 bases and J by 7 bases, and 14 bases separated the two germline ends. CDR1 is LGHNA and CDR2 is YSLEER in the germline V gene.

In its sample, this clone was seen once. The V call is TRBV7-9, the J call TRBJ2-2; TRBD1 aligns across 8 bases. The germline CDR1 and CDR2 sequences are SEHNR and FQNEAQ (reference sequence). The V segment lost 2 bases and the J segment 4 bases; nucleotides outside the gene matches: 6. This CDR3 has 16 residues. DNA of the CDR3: TGTGCCAGCAGCTTACCCGGGACAGGAGGCACCGGGGAGCTGTTTTTT. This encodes CASSLPGTGGTGELFF.

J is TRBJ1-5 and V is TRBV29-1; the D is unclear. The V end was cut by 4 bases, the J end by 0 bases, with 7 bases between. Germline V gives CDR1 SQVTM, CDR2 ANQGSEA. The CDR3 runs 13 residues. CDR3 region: CSVVVSSNQPQHF. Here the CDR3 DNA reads TGCAGCGTTGTCGTGAGTAGCAATCAGCCCCAGCATTTT.

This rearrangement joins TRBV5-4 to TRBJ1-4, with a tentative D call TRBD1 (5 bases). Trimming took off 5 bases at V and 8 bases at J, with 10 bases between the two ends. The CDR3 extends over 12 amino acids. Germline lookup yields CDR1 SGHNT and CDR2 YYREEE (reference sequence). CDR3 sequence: CASSLPGEKLFF. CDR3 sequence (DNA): TGTGCCAGCAGTCTGCCAGGGGAAAAACTGTTTTTT. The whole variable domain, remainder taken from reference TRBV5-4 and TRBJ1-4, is ETGVTQSPTHLIKTRGQQVTLRCSSQSGHNTVSWYQQALGQGPQFIFQYYREEENGRGNFPPRFSGLQFPNYSSELNVNALELDDSALYLCASSLPGEKLFFGSGTQLSVL.

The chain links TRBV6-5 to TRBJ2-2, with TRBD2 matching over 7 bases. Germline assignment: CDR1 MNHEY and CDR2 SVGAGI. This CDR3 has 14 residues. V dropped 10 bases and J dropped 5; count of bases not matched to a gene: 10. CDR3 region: CAIGGRGYTGELFF. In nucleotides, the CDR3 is TGTGCCATCGGGGGGAGGGGTTATACCGGGGAGCTGTTTTTT.

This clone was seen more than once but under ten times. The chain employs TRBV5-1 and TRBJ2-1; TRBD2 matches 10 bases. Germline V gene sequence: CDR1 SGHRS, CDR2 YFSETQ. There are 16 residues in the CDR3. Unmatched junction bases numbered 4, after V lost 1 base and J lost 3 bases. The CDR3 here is CASSLSTSGVYNEQFF. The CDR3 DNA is TGCGCCAGCAGCTTGTCAACTAGCGGGGTCTACAATGAGCAGTTCTTC.

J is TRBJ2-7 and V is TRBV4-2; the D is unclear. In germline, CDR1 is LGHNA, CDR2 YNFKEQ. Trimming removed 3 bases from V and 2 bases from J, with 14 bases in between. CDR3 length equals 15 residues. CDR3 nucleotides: TGTGCCAGCAGCCACCTGATGGCACCGACCTACGAGCAGTACTTC. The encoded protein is CASSHLMAPTYEQYF.

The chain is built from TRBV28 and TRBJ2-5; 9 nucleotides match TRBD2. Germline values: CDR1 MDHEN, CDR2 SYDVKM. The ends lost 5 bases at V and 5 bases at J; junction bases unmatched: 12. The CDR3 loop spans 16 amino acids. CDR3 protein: CASSHRSGRGVETQYF. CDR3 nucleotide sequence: TGTGCCAGCAGTCACCGTAGCGGGAGAGGGGTGGAGACCCAGTACTTC.

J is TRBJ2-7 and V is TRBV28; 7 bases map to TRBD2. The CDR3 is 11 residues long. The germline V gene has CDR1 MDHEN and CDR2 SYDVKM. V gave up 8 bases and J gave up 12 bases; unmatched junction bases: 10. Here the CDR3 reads CASSVLGGLYF. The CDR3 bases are TGTGCCAGCTCAGTTCTGGGGGGGTTGTACTTC.

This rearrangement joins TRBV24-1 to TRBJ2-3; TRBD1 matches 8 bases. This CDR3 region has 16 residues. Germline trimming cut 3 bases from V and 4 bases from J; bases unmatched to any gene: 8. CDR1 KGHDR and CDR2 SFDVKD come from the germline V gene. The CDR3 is CATSDTDRVGADTQYF. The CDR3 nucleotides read TGTGCCACCAGTGATACGGACAGGGTTGGGGCAGATACGCAGTATTTT.

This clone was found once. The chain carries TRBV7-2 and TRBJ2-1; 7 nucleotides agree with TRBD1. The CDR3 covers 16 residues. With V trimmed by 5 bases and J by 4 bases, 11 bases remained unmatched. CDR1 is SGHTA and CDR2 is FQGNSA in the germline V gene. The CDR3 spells CASSPTPRTGYNEQFF. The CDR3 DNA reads TGTGCCAGCAGCCCTACACCCAGGACAGGATACAATGAGCAGTTCTTC.

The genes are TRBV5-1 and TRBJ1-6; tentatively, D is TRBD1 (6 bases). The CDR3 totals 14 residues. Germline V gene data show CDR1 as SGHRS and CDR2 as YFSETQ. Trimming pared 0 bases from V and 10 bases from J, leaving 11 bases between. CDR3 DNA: TGCGCCAGCAGCTTGGGACAGGAGGAATCACCCCTCCACTTT. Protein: CASSLGQEESPLHF.

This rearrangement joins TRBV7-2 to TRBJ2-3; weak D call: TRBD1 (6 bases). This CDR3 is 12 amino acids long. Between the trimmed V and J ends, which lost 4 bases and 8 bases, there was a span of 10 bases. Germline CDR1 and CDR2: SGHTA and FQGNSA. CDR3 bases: TGTGCCAGCAGCTCCCAAGGGGGTACGCAGTATTTT. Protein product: CASSSQGGTQYF.

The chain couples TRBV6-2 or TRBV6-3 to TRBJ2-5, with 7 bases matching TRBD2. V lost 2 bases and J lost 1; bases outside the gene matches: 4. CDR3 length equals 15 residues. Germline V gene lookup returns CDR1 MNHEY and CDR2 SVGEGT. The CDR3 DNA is TGTGCCAGCAGTTACGAAGCGGGGCCCCAAGAGACCCAGTACTTC. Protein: CASSYEAGPQETQYF.

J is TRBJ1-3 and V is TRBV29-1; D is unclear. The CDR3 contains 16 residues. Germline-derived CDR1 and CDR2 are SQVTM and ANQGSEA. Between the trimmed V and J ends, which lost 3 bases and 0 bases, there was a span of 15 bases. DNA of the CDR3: TGCAGCGTTGAGACACTTACACTGAGCTCTGGAAACACCATATATTTT. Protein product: CSVETLTLSSGNTIYF.

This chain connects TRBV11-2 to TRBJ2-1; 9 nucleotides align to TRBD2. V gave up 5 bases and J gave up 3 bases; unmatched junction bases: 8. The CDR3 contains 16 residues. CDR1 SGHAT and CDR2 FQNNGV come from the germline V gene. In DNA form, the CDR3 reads TGTGCCAGCAGCAAAACCGGGACTAGCAGCTACAATGAGCAGTTCTTC. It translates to CASSKTGTSSYNEQFF.

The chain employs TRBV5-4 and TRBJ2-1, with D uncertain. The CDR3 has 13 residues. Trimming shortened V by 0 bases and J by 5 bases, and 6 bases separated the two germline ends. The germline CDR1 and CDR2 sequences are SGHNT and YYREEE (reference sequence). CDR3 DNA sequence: TGTGCCAGCAGCTTGGAACTGAACAATGAGCAGTTCTTC. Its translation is CASSLELNNEQFF.

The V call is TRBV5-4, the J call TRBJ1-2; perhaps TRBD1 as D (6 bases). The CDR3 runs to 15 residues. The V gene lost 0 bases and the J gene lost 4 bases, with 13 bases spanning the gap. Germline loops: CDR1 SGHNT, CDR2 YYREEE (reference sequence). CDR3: CASSLASQGVYGYTF. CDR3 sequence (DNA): TGTGCCAGCAGCTTGGCCTCACAGGGTGTCTATGGCTACACCTTC.

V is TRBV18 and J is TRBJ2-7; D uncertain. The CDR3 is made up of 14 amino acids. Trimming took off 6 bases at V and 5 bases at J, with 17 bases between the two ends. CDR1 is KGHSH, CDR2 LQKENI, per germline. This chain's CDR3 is CASSPNTNLHEQYV. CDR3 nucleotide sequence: TGTGCCAGCTCTCCTAATACCAACCTCCACGAGCAGTACGTC.

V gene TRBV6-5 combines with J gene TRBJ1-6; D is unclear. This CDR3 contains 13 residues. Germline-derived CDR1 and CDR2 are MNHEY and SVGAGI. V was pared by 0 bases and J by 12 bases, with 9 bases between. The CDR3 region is CASSYSSYGPLHF. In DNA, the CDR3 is TGTGCCAGCAGTTACTCGAGCTATGGACCCCTCCACTTT.